This T cell receptor (beta chain) is drawn from a study of cytomegalovirus exposure and HLA in healthy donors. Study-wide background: The same platform as the roughly 670 first-cohort repertoires was used for the 90 to 150 validation repertoires, a later analysis reported.

Profiled with immunoSEQ multiplex PCR; TCRdb holds only in-frame clones, not every one. The table has over 200,000 clones, over 75% seen once. CDR3 size: 16 residues. Germline V gives CDR1 MGHRA, CDR2 YSYEKL. The V gene lost 4 bases and the J gene lost 2 bases, with 18 bases spanning the gap. Study-wide results and caveats: Many donors shared some public TCRs, even though most TCR sequences were rare.

To note about this clone: The antigen is not known.

Material for sequencing was PBMCs. This clonotype was sampled from a woman younger than 35 in good health and CMV-seropositive. This chain connects TRBV4-1 to TRBJ2-7; tentative D call: TRBD2 (6 bases). CDR3 region: CASSPVGAGAPYEQYF. The CDR3 DNA is TGCGCCAGCAGCCCCGTGGGAGCGGGCGCCCCCTACGAGCAGTACTTC.